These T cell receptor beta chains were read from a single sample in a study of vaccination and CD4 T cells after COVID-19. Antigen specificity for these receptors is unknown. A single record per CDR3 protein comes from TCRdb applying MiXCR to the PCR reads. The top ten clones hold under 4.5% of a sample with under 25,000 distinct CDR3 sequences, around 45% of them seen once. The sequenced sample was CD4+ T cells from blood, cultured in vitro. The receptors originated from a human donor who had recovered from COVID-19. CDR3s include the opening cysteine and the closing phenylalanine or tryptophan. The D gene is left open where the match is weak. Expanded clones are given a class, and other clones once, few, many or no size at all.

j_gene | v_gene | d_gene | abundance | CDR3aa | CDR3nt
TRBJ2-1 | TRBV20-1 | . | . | CSAKPLRAYNEQFF | TGCAGTGCCAAGCCCCTACGAGCATACAATGAGCAGTTCTTC
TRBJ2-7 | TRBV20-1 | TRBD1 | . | CSATPGGTYEQYF | TGCAGTGCTACCCCAGGGGGTACTTACGAGCAGTACTTC
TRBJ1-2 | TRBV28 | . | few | CASSRSSNYGYTF | TGTGCCAGCAGTCGGTCCAGTAACTATGGCTACACCTTC
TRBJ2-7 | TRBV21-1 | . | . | CASSKEGGGTGLHEQYF | TGTGCCAGCAGCAAAGAGGGGGGCGGGACAGGGCTCCACGAGCAGTACTTC
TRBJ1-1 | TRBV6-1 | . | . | CASKATANTEAFF | TGTGCCAGCAAAGCGACAGCTAACACTGAAGCTTTCTTT
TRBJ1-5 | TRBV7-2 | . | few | CASSPAPDQPQHF | TGTGCCAGCAGCCCTGCCCCAGACCAGCCCCAGCATTTT
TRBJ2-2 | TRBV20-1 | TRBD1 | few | CSARTGGTGELFF | TGCAGTGCACGGACAGGGGGCACCGGGGAGCTGTTTTTT
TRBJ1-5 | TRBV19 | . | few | CASTTGGVYNQPQHF | TGTGCCAGTACGACAGGAGGGGTCTACAATCAGCCCCAGCATTTT
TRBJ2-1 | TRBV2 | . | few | CASSRSTEQFF | TGTGCCAGCAGCCGATCGACCGAGCAGTTCTTC
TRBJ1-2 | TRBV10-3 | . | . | CAISESSEGYDYGYTF | TGTGCCATCAGTGAGTCGAGTGAAGGGTATGACTATGGCTACACCTTC
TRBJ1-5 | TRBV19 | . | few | CASSTLDRLNQPQHF | TGTGCCAGTAGTACCCTAGACAGACTCAATCAGCCCCAGCATTTT
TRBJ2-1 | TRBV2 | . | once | CASSEATRYNEQFF | TGTGCCAGCAGTGAAGCTACCCGGTACAATGAGCAGTTCTTC
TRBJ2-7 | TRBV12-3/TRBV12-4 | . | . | CASSFRRQEQYF | TGTGCCAGCAGTTTTAGGCGTCAGGAGCAGTACTTC
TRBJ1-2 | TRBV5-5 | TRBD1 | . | CASSLAGQGLFGYTF | TGTGCCAGCAGCTTGGCGGGACAGGGATTGTTTGGCTACACCTTC
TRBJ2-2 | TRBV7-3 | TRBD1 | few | CASSLKGAANTGELFF | TGTGCCAGCAGCTTAAAGGGGGCTGCGAACACCGGGGAGCTGTTTTTT